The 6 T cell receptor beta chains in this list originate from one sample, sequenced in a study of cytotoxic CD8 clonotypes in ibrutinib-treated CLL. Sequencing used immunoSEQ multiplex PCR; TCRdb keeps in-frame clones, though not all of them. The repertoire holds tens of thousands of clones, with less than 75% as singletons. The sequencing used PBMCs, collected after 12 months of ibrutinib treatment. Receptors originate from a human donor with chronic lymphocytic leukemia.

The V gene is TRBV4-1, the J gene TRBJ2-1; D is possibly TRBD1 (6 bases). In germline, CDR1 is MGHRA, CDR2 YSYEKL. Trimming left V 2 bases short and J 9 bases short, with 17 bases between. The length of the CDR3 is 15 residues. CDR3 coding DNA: TGCGCCAGCAGCCAACCCCAGCAGGGGAGTGGTGAGCAGTTCTTC. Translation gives CASSQPQQGSGEQFF.

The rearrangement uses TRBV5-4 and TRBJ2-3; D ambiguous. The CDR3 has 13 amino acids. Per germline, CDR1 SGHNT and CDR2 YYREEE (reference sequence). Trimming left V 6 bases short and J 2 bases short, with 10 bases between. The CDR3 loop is CASTPLYTDTQYF. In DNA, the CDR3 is TGTGCCAGCACCCCCCTTTACACAGATACGCAGTATTTT.

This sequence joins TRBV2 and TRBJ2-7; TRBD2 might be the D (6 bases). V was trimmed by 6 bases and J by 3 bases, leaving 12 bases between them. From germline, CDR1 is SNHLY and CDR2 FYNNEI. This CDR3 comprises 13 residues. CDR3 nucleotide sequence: TGTGCCAGCAGGGACTACGGCAACTACGAGCAGTACTTC. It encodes CASRDYGNYEQYF.

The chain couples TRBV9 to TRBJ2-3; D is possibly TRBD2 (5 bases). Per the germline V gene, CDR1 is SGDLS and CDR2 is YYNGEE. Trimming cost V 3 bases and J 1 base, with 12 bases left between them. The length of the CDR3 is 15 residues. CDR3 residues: CASSDSAWGTDTQYF. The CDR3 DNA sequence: TGTGCCAGCAGCGATAGCGCGTGGGGCACAGATACGCAGTATTTT.

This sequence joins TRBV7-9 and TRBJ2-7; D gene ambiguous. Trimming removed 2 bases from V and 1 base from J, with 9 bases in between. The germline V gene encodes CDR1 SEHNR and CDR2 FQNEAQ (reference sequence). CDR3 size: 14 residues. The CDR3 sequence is CASSLHSVSYEQYF. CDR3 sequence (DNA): TGTGCCAGCAGCTTACATAGTGTTTCCTACGAGCAGTACTTC.

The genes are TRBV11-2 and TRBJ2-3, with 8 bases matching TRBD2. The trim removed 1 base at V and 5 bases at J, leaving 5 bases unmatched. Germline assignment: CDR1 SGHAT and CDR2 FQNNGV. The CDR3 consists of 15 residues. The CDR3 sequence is CASSLGLAGLDTQYF. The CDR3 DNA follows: TGTGCCAGCAGCTTAGGTCTAGCGGGTTTAGATACGCAGTATTTT.